This T cell receptor beta chain was recovered during a study of a mutant IDH1 vaccine in newly diagnosed glioma. Study-wide background: The initiation of vaccination occurred 4-6 weeks after radiotherapy alone, or with temozolomide cycles.

As for this clone: Antigen: not known.

V was trimmed by 3 bases and J by 6 bases, leaving 12 bases between them. Germline values: CDR1 SEHNR, CDR2 FQNEAQ (reference sequence). CDR3 length: 14 residues. The protocol was immunoSEQ multiplex PCR, while the TCRdb copy is restricted to in-frame clones and leaves out a portion. The table lists about 33,000 clones, roughly 80% of them singletons. Time point: week 35, safety follow-up. Each dose of the vaccine consisted of 300 ug of mutant IDH1 20-mer peptide, with topical imiquimod. The sample was PBMCs, taken from a glioma patient whose treatment included an IDH1 peptide vaccine. The sequence derives from a woman between 18 and 29 years old with glioma. The chain couples TRBV7-9 to TRBJ1-5; unclear D gene. CDR3 protein: CASSFSTVSQPQHF. Here the CDR3 DNA reads TGTGCCAGCAGCTTTTCCACCGTAAGTCAGCCCCAGCATTTT.